These 30 T cell receptor beta chains were sequenced from one sample in a study of blood T cell repertoires in COVID-19. Sequenced by immunoSEQ multiplex PCR; TCRdb stores in-frame clones only, minus some. The sample includes some 98,000 clones, 70% to 85% of them seen just once. Sequenced: peripheral blood. Receptors were obtained from a man between 70 and 80 years old with active or convalescent COVID-19.

The gene calls are TRBV3-1 (or the pseudogene TRBV3-2) and TRBJ2-7; no definite D call. This CDR3 contains 15 residues. The germline V gene has CDR1 LGHDT and CDR2 YNNKEL (reference sequence). V lost 0 bases and J lost 4, with 13 bases in between. CDR3 sequence (DNA): TGTGCCAGCAGCCAAGATCCCCGCGGTGAGTACGAGCAGTACTTC. Residues: CASSQDPRGEYEQYF.

The V and J genes are TRBV10-3 and TRBJ2-7; TRBD1 might be the D (5 bases). The CDR3 spans 16 residues. V lost 2 bases and J 3 bases, leaving 17 bases between the germline ends. Germline assignment: CDR1 ENHRY and CDR2 SYGVKD. Written as DNA, the CDR3 is TGTGCCATCAGTGAGGGGGCGGTGTACAGCTTCTACGAGCAGTACTTC. Translating gives CAISEGAVYSFYEQYF.

V and J are TRBV18 and TRBJ2-3, with D hard to call. The CDR3 totals 16 residues. Trimming stripped 0 bases from V and 0 bases from J, with 10 bases between. Germline values: CDR1 KGHSH, CDR2 LQKENI. The CDR3 DNA follows: TGTGCCAGCTCACCACCGAACTCCCCTAGCACAGATACGCAGTATTTT. Protein product: CASSPPNSPSTDTQYF.

The V call is TRBV11-3, the J call TRBJ2-5; weak D call: TRBD2 (5 bases). Germline CDR1 is SGHNT and CDR2 is YENEEA. The CDR3 runs 15 residues. Trimming left V 4 bases short and J 5 bases short, with 17 bases between. This chain's CDR3 is CASSSSGLAGETQYF. The CDR3 bases are TGTGCCAGCAGCTCTAGTGGTCTAGCTGGGGAGACCCAGTACTTC.

This clone was observed a handful of times. The chain uses TRBV28 and TRBJ2-5; the match to TRBD2 covers 11 bases. V shed 6 bases, J shed 3 bases, and the junction held 15 bases outside the gene matches. CDR1 is MDHEN, CDR2 SYDVKM, per germline. This CDR3 contains 18 residues. DNA of the CDR3: TGTGCCAGCAGCCTTTCCGGGACTAGCGGTACCCTAAAAGAGACCCAGTACTTC. It codes for CASSLSGTSGTLKETQYF. The full variable domain, with the rest looked up from reference TRBV28 and TRBJ2-5, is DVKVTQSSRYLVKRTGEKVFLECVQDMDHENMFWYRQDPGLGLRLIYFSYDVKMKEKGDIPEGYSVSREKKERFSLILESASTNQTSMYLCASSLSGTSGTLKETQYFGPGTRLLVL.

This chain uses TRBV4-2 with TRBJ2-5, with D perhaps TRBD2 (5 bases). With 1 base removed from V and 5 bases from J, the gap between germline ends came to 8 bases. This CDR3 has 13 residues. Looked up from germline, CDR1 is LGHNA and CDR2 is YNFKEQ. This chain's CDR3 is CASSQVGEETQYF. The CDR3 region has the DNA TGTGCCAGCAGCCAAGTCGGGGAGGAGACCCAGTACTTC.

This clone was detected once. The chain recombines TRBV19 with TRBJ1-1; D unresolved. Germline-derived CDR1 and CDR2 are LNHDA and SQIVND (reference sequence). CDR3 length equals 14 residues. V lost 7 bases to trimming and J lost 1 base, with 13 bases between them. The CDR3 spells CASTKEARNTEAFF. The CDR3 nucleotides are TGTGCCAGTACTAAGGAGGCGAGGAACACTGAAGCTTTCTTT.

The chain couples TRBV29-1 to TRBJ2-6; D remains unclear. V was shortened by 6 bases and J by 2 bases, with 5 bases between the two germline ends. This CDR3 is built from 12 residues. CDR1 is SQVTM, CDR2 ANQGSEA, per germline. The CDR3 DNA reads TGCAGCGTCAGGACTGGGGCCAACGTCCTGACTTTC. Translated, it gives CSVRTGANVLTF.

The chain uses TRBV13 and TRBJ1-4, with 8 nucleotides matching TRBD1. After removal of 1 base from V and 6 bases from J, the junction contained 4 bases not matched to a gene. There are 15 residues in the CDR3. Germline assignment: CDR1 PRHDT and CDR2 FYEKMQ (reference sequence). CDR3 loop: CASSLARGLYEKLFF. In DNA, the CDR3 is TGTGCCAGCAGCTTAGCCAGGGGGCTATATGAAAAACTGTTTTTT.

The chain is built from TRBV28 and TRBJ1-2; maybe TRBD1 (5 bases). The ends were cut back, 1 base at V and 7 bases at J, with 13 bases in the middle. CDR1 is MDHEN and CDR2 is SYDVKM in the germline V gene. This CDR3 has 14 residues. This CDR3 reads CASSLSPRQSGYTF. DNA for the CDR3: TGTGCCAGCAGTTTATCACCGCGACAGTCTGGCTACACCTTC.

This clone was detected a few times. The chain couples TRBV3-1 (or the pseudogene TRBV3-2) to TRBJ1-5; the D is unclear. This CDR3 spans 16 amino acids. The V gene lost 0 bases and the J gene lost 0 bases, with 9 bases spanning the gap. The germline V gene encodes CDR1 LGHDT and CDR2 YNNKEL (reference sequence). CDR3: CASSQEFSYSNQPQHF. As DNA, the CDR3 is TGTGCCAGCAGCCAAGAATTCAGTTATAGCAATCAGCCCCAGCATTTT.

This clone was observed a single time. The chain is built from TRBV27 and TRBJ1-2, with a weak D call TRBD1 (6 bases). There are 15 residues in the CDR3. CDR1 and CDR2 from the germline V gene are MNHEY and SMNVEV (reference sequence). V was clipped by 5 bases and J by 2 bases, with 15 bases between them. Here the CDR3 reads CASSPGQSFNYGYTF. The CDR3 DNA follows: TGTGCCAGCAGTCCCGGACAGTCTTTCAACTATGGCTACACCTTC.

The chain combines TRBV6-5 with TRBJ1-1; 8 positions agree with TRBD1. CDR3 length: 14 amino acids. V trimming: 5 bases; J trimming: 8 bases; junction bases outside the gene matches: 10. The germline gives CDR1 MNHEY, CDR2 SVGAGI. DNA for the CDR3: TGTGCCAGCAGTATCAGGGGGCCCAAGGGGGAAGCTTTCTTT. It specifies CASSIRGPKGEAFF.

The rearrangement joins TRBV4-2 to TRBJ1-2; a weak D match, TRBD1 (6 bases). V dropped 0 bases and J dropped 6 bases, with 17 bases sitting between them. CDR1 and CDR2 (germline): LGHNA, YNFKEQ. The CDR3 sequence is 16 residues long. CDR3 region: CASSQDQGITFDGYTF. Here the CDR3 DNA reads TGTGCCAGCAGCCAAGATCAGGGGATTACGTTCGATGGCTACACCTTC.

This chain connects TRBV4-1 to TRBJ1-2; 10 bases align to TRBD1. CDR3 length: 16 residues. J gave up 4 bases and V 1 base, and 6 bases lay outside the gene matches. CDR1 is MGHRA, CDR2 YSYEKL, per germline. The CDR3 nucleotides are TGCGCCAGCAGCCAAGCCCGACAGGGGGCAGTCTATGGCTACACCTTC. It codes for CASSQARQGAVYGYTF.

This clone was seen once. The chain combines TRBV7-9 with TRBJ1-6; D call uncertain. The ends were cut back, 7 bases at V and 0 bases at J, with 16 bases in the middle. The germline V gene has CDR1 SEHNR and CDR2 FQNEAQ (reference sequence). CDR3 length: 17 amino acids. This CDR3 is CASTTWRTSSYNSPLHF. CDR3 DNA sequence: TGTGCCAGCACTACATGGCGGACTAGCTCCTATAATTCACCCCTCCACTTT.

V is TRBV7-9 and J is TRBJ2-5, with a weak D call TRBD2 (6 bases). Trimming shortened V by 5 bases and J by 1 base, and 8 bases separated the two germline ends. Germline V gene sequence: CDR1 SEHNR, CDR2 FQNEAQ (reference sequence). CDR3 length equals 13 residues. The CDR3 loop is CASSRDFQETQYF. CDR3 sequence (DNA): TGTGCCAGCAGCCGGGACTTCCAAGAGACCCAGTACTTC.

The rearrangement joins TRBV5-5 to TRBJ2-6, with 11 positions matching TRBD1. Germline loops: CDR1 SGHKS, CDR2 YYEKEE (reference sequence). V was clipped by 4 bases and J by 2 bases; unmatched bases: 11. CDR3 size: 19 residues. CDR3 sequence reads: CASSPGPGQGGPGANVLTF. The CDR3 nucleotides are TGTGCCAGCAGCCCGGGACCGGGACAGGGGGGGCCTGGGGCCAACGTCCTGACTTTC.

The chain has TRBV19 and TRBJ1-2; D call uncertain. The CDR3 contains 13 residues. The V end was cut by 3 bases, the J end by 4 bases, with 9 bases between. CDR1 and CDR2 (germline): LNHDA, SQIVND (reference sequence). CDR3 nucleotides: TGTGCCAGTAGTATTGGGGAGGGCTATGGCTACACCTTC. Its protein is CASSIGEGYGYTF.

This sequence joins TRBV5-8 and TRBJ1-5, with TRBD1 identical over 7 bases. Trimming cost V 0 bases and J 5 bases; bases outside gene matches: 5. Germline lookup yields CDR1 SGHTS and CDR2 YDEGEE. There are 15 residues in the CDR3. The CDR3 is CASSLGDRVDQPQHF. In nucleotides, the CDR3 is TGTGCCAGCAGCTTGGGAGACAGGGTGGATCAGCCCCAGCATTTT.

V usage is TRBV2 and J usage is TRBJ2-7, with D unclear. CDR3 size: 13 residues. The V end was cut by 7 bases, the J end by 2 bases, with 12 bases between. Germline V gene sequence: CDR1 SNHLY, CDR2 FYNNEI. The CDR3 DNA reads TGTGCCAGCAAGGAGAACTTCCCCTACGAGCAGTACTTC. This sequence encodes CASKENFPYEQYF.

This sequence joins TRBV11-2 and TRBJ2-1, with D possibly TRBD1 on 5 matching bases. The CDR3 contains 15 residues. With 3 bases removed from V and 7 bases from J, the gap between germline ends came to 16 bases. The germline V gene has CDR1 SGHAT and CDR2 FQNNGV. CDR3 amino acids: CASSFLGPERNEQFF. The CDR3 nucleotides read TGTGCCAGCAGCTTCTTGGGGCCTGAAAGAAATGAGCAGTTCTTC.

The gene calls are TRBV9 and TRBJ2-4, with no clear D. This CDR3 spans 14 amino acids. Looked up from germline, CDR1 is SGDLS and CDR2 is YYNGEE. V was cut by 0 bases and J by 2 bases, with 6 bases left in between. The CDR3, as DNA: TGTGCCAGCAGCGTAGGGTCTACCAAAAACATTCAGTACTTC. Its translation is CASSVGSTKNIQYF.

V gene TRBV5-6 combines with J gene TRBJ1-2; possibly TRBD1 for D (5 bases). Trimming shortened V by 4 bases and J by 7 bases, and 20 bases separated the two germline ends. Per the germline V gene, CDR1 is SGHDT and CDR2 is YYEEEE. The CDR3 loop spans 15 amino acids. Written as DNA, the CDR3 is TGTGCCAGCAGCATTCGAGCGGGGGTGGGCGGTGGCTACACCTTC. Protein: CASSIRAGVGGGYTF. The whole variable domain, filled in from reference TRBV5-6 and TRBJ1-2, reads DAGVTQSPTHLIKTRGQQVTLRCSPKSGHDTVSWYQQALGQGPQFIFQYYEEEERQRGNFPDRFSGHQFPNYSSELNVNALLLGDSALYLCASSIRAGVGGGYTFGSGTRLTVV.

The J gene is TRBJ2-5, the V gene TRBV7-2; no clear D gene. The CDR3 loop spans 15 amino acids. V dropped 0 bases and J dropped 2 bases, with 10 bases sitting between them. CDR1 is SGHTA and CDR2 is FQGNSA in the germline V gene. The CDR3 DNA follows: TGTGCCAGCAGCTTAGCGGGTCTAGTACAAGAGACCCAGTACTTC. This translates into CASSLAGLVQETQYF.

The chain joins TRBV3-1 (or the pseudogene TRBV3-2) to TRBJ2-1; D unclear. The CDR3 is 16 amino acids. CDR1 LGHDT and CDR2 YNNKEL come from the germline V gene (reference sequence). Trimming left V 1 base short and J 5 bases short, with 15 bases between. The CDR3 loop reads CASSQVHRGLNNEQFF. The CDR3 DNA sequence: TGTGCCAGCAGCCAAGTCCACCGCGGCCTCAACAATGAGCAGTTCTTC.

This rearrangement joins TRBV3-1 (or the pseudogene TRBV3-2) to TRBJ2-6; 7 positions agree with TRBD2. The CDR3 is made up of 19 amino acids. J was trimmed by 2 bases and V by 0 bases; bases with no gene match: 10. From germline, CDR1 is LGHDT and CDR2 YNNKEL (reference sequence). Written as DNA, the CDR3 is TGTGCCAGCAGCCAAGATTCGGCCTTTCGGGGGGCTGGGGCCAACGTCCTGACTTTC. Its protein product is CASSQDSAFRGAGANVLTF.

This clone showed up just once. This rearrangement joins TRBV6-5 to TRBJ1-1; 8 nucleotides align to TRBD1. The V segment lost 8 bases and the J segment 0 bases; nucleotides outside the gene matches: 5. This CDR3 region has 14 residues. CDR1 is MNHEY, CDR2 SVGAGI, per germline. The CDR3 nucleotides are TGTGCCAGCGGAAGACAGGGGATGAACACTGAAGCTTTCTTT. This sequence encodes CASGRQGMNTEAFF.

The J gene is TRBJ2-7, the V gene TRBV5-1; 8 bases line up with TRBD1. This CDR3 is built from 14 residues. CDR1 is SGHRS and CDR2 is YFSETQ in the germline V gene. V was pared by 2 bases and J by 2 bases, with 3 bases of the junction left unmatched. CDR3 loop: CASSLSGGPYEQYF. The CDR3 coding sequence is TGCGCCAGCAGCTTATCAGGGGGCCCCTACGAGCAGTACTTC. Variable domain in full (rest from reference TRBV5-1 and TRBJ2-7): KAGVTQTPRYLIKTRGQQVTLSCSPISGHRSVSWYQQTPGQGLQFLFEYFSETQRNKGNFPGRFSGRQFSNSRSEMNVSTLELGDSALYLCASSLSGGPYEQYFGPGTRLTVT.

This CDR3 is CASSFGQIPGEQYF. CDR3 coding DNA: TGTGCCAGCAGCTTTGGACAGATCCCGGGGGAGCAGTACTTC. The V call is TRBV5-8, the J call TRBJ2-7; possible D gene TRBD1, 6 bases. Trimming removed 2 bases at V and 7 bases at J, with 16 bases between. This CDR3 is 14 amino acids long. The germline CDR1 and CDR2 sequences are SGHTS and YDEGEE. Full variable domain (missing parts from reference TRBV5-8 and TRBJ2-7): EAGVTQSPTHLIKTRGQQATLRCSPISGHTSVYWYQQALGLGLQFLLWYDEGEERNRGNFPPRFSGRQFPNYSSELNVNALELEDSALYLCASSFGQIPGEQYFGPGTRLTVT.